This TCR beta chain is drawn from a study of post-analysis software for immune sequencing data. The wider study: The courses of disease that were included comprised relapsing-remitting, secondary progressive and progressive-relapsing multiple sclerosis.

Notes on the study in general: Strong same-batch co-clustering of samples appeared with F measure clustering. Patients had higher frequencies than controls of five TRBV segments, including TRBV5-6, TRBV5-1 and TRBV20-1. Multiple sclerosis patients showed significantly lower normalized Chao1 diversity than controls did.

Carried by the TCR beta cDNA libraries were unique molecular identifiers. Out of roughly 1 to 11 million T cells, about 460,000 cDNA molecules were generated. MiXCR, run by TCRdb on the PCR reads, gives a single entry per CDR3 protein. The table has fewer than 900,000 distinct CDR3 sequences, about half seen once. With respect to this clonotype: The antigen remains undetermined.

In germline, CDR1 is LGHNA, CDR2 YNFKEQ. The length of the CDR3 is 16 residues. V was cut by 2 bases and J by 6 bases, with 18 bases left in between. Sequenced input: blood. J is TRBJ2-3 and V is TRBV4-2; the D call may be TRBD1 or TRBD2 (5 bases each). The receptor's source is a girl aged 10 to 17 with multiple sclerosis. The CDR3 sequence is CASSQRDQRVTDTQYF. CDR3 in DNA: TGTGCCAGCAGCCAACGGGACCAGCGTGTCACGGATACGCAGTATTTT.